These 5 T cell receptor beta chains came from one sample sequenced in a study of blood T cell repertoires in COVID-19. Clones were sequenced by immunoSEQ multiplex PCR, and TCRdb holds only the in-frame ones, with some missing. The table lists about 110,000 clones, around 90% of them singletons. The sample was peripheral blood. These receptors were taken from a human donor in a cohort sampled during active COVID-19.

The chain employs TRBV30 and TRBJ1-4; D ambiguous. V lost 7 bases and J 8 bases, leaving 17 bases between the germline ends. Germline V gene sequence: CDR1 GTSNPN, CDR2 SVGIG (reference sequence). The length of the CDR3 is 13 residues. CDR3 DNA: TGTGCCTTAACAGAATTGCCGGGGGAAAAACTGTTTTTT. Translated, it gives CALTELPGEKLFF.

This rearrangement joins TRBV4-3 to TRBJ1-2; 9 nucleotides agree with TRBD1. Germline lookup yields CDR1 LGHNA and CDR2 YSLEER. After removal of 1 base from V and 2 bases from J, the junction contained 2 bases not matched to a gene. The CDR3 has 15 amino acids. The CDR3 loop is CASSQATGGNYGYTF. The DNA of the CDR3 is TGCGCCAGCAGCCAAGCGACAGGGGGAAACTATGGCTACACCTTC.

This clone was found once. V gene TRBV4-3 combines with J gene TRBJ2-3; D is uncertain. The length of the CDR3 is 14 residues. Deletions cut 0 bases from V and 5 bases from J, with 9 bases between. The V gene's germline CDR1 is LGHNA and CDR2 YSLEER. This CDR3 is CASSQDLSRDTQYF. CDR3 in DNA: TGCGCCAGCAGCCAAGACCTGAGTAGAGATACGCAGTATTTT.

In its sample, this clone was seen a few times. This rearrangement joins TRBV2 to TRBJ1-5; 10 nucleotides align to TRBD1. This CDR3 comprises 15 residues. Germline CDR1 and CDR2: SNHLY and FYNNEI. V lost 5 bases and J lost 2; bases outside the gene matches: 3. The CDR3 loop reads CASSRQGAGNQPQHF. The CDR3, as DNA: TGTGCCAGCAGTCGACAGGGGGCTGGCAATCAGCCCCAGCATTTT.

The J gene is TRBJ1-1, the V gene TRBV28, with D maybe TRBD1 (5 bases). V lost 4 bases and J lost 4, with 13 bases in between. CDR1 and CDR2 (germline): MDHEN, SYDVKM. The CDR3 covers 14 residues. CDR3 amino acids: CASSYKEGLTEAFF. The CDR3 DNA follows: TGTGCCAGCAGTTACAAGGAGGGACTCACTGAAGCTTTCTTT. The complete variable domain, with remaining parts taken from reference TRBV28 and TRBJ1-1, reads DVKVTQSSRYLVKRTGEKVFLECVQDMDHENMFWYRQDPGLGLRLIYFSYDVKMKEKGDIPEGYSVSREKKERFSLILESASTNQTSMYLCASSYKEGLTEAFFGQGTRLTVV.